A single sample is the source of the 9 T cell receptor beta chains below, sequenced in a study of T cell responses to AZD1222 COVID-19 vaccine. The repertoire was sequenced with immunoSEQ multiplex PCR; TCRdb's copy has only in-frame clones and lacks some. The profile shows roughly 190,000 clones, roughly nine tenths of them singletons. Sequencing used peripheral blood, obtained 28 days after the second AZD1222 dose. All receptors come from an adult who received the AZD1222 COVID-19 vaccine.

The V call is TRBV6-5, the J call TRBJ2-1; a possible D gene is TRBD2 (6 bases). Germline V CDR1 and CDR2: MNHEY, SVGAGI. This CDR3 comprises 14 residues. V was pared by 2 bases and J by 1 base, with 6 bases between. The CDR3 is CASSYRESYNEQFF. CDR3 nucleotide sequence: TGTGCCAGCAGTTACCGGGAGTCCTACAATGAGCAGTTCTTC.

The V and J genes are TRBV10-1 and TRBJ2-7, with D possibly being TRBD1 (6 bases). This CDR3 has 15 amino acids. V was pared by 0 bases and J by 6 bases, with 15 bases between. Germline CDR1 is WNHNN and CDR2 is SYGVQD (reference sequence). This CDR3 is CASSESGTGSAEQYF. In DNA form, the CDR3 reads TGCGCCAGCAGTGAGTCGGGAACAGGGTCAGCCGAGCAGTACTTC.

The chain joins TRBV19 to TRBJ2-1; D remains ambiguous. The CDR3 contains 13 residues. Germline V gene lookup returns CDR1 LNHDA and CDR2 SQIVND (reference sequence). V shed 6 bases and J shed 0 bases, with 6 bases lying between them. The CDR3 DNA reads TGTGCCAGTAGCCCGAGCTCCTACAATGAGCAGTTCTTC. This encodes CASSPSSYNEQFF.

The chain carries TRBV7-8 and TRBJ1-1; unclear D gene. The germline V gene has CDR1 SGHVS and CDR2 FQNEAQ. V lost 1 base to trimming and J lost 1 base, with 13 bases between them. This CDR3 has 16 residues. Here the CDR3 DNA reads TGTGCCAGCAGCTTAGGGTCAACCTTCACGAACACTGAAGCTTTCTTT. Protein: CASSLGSTFTNTEAFF.

The chain has TRBV30 and TRBJ1-1; 9 bases fit TRBD1. Unmatched junction bases numbered 9, after V lost 3 bases and J lost 4 bases. Germline-derived CDR1 and CDR2 are GTSNPN and SVGIG (reference sequence). The CDR3 totals 15 residues. CDR3 sequence reads: CAWSPGQGMSTEAFF. CDR3 sequence (DNA): TGTGCCTGGAGCCCGGGACAGGGAATGAGCACTGAAGCTTTCTTT.

The chain joins TRBV5-1 to TRBJ2-1, with a weak D call TRBD2 (6 bases). CDR3 length: 15 residues. The germline gives CDR1 SGHRS, CDR2 YFSETQ. Trimming removed 5 bases at V and 0 bases at J, with 12 bases between. The CDR3 bases are TGCGCCAGCAGTCGGCGGGACCCCTCCTACAATGAGCAGTTCTTC. As protein: CASSRRDPSYNEQFF. Supplemented by reference TRBV5-1 and TRBJ2-1, the full variable domain reads KAGVTQTPRYLIKTRGQQVTLSCSPISGHRSVSWYQQTPGQGLQFLFEYFSETQRNKGNFPGRFSGRQFSNSRSEMNVSTLELGDSALYLCASSRRDPSYNEQFFGPGTRLTVL.

The J gene is TRBJ2-1, the V gene TRBV6-1, with TRBD2 identical over 9 bases. The J segment lost 9 bases and the V segment lost 2 bases, leaving 11 bases of the junction unmatched. The length of the CDR3 is 16 residues. The germline gives CDR1 MNHNS, CDR2 SASEGT. The CDR3 is CASSERSAGGPGEQFF. The CDR3 DNA is TGTGCCAGCAGTGAACGGAGTGCGGGAGGGCCAGGTGAGCAGTTCTTC.

The V call is TRBV6-6, the J call TRBJ2-3; TRBD2 agrees at 10 bases. V gave up 6 bases and J gave up 1 base; unmatched junction bases: 4. CDR1 and CDR2 from the germline V gene are MNHNY and SVGAGI (reference sequence). CDR3 size: 15 residues. The CDR3, as DNA: TGTGCCAGCAGCCACGGGACTAGCGGCACAGATACGCAGTATTTT. As protein: CASSHGTSGTDTQYF.

V usage is TRBV14 and J usage is TRBJ1-3; the D gene is possibly TRBD1 (6 bases). Trimming took off 4 bases at V and 2 bases at J, with 12 bases between the two ends. The CDR3 spans 15 residues. Germline-derived CDR1 and CDR2 are SGHDN and FVKESK. The CDR3 DNA follows: TGTGCCAGCAGCCGAAACAGGGTCACTGGAAACACCATATATTTT. Protein sequence: CASSRNRVTGNTIYF.